Below are 9 T cell receptor beta chains sequenced from a single sample in a study of T-cell reconstitution after alpha-beta-depleted transplantation in children. For TCRbeta, the library was prepared with unique molecular identifiers. TCRdb called the PCR reads again in MiXCR, with one record for every CDR3 protein. The table lists about 440,000 distinct CDR3 sequences, about 45% of them singletons. Sequencing used PBMCs, obtained before TCRalphabeta/CD19-depleted stem cell transplant. The receptors here all came from a girl aged 2-10 years with aplastic anemia, due to receive a stem cell transplant.

The chain recombines TRBV7-2 with TRBJ2-1; D unclear. CDR1 and CDR2 (germline): SGHTA, FQGNSA. V lost 10 bases and J lost 4, with 17 bases in between. This CDR3 is built from 14 residues. CDR3 coding DNA: TGTGCCACCGAGGTACTCGTGGGGTACAATGAGCAGTTCTTC. Amino acids: CATEVLVGYNEQFF.

V gene TRBV20-1 combines with J gene TRBJ1-2; 9 positions match TRBD1. V gave up 3 bases and J gave up 12 bases; unmatched junction bases: 2. This CDR3 contains 10 residues. CDR1 DFQATT and CDR2 SNEGSKA come from the germline V gene (reference sequence). The CDR3 DNA reads TGCAGTGCTAGGGACAGGGGCGACACCTTC. It codes for CSARDRGDTF.

The CDR3 DNA follows: TGTGCCAGCATAGAAAGGACGGATCAGCCCCAGCATTTT. Its translation: CASIERTDQPQHF. V usage is TRBV6-1 and J usage is TRBJ1-5; D gene ambiguous. Per the germline V gene, CDR1 is MNHNS and CDR2 is SASEGT. There are 13 residues in the CDR3. V was shortened by 7 bases and J by 5 bases, with 12 bases between the two germline ends.

The J gene is TRBJ2-7, the V gene TRBV5-1, with D uncertain. V was clipped by 0 bases and J by 2 bases, with 9 bases between them. Germline loops: CDR1 SGHRS, CDR2 YFSETQ. This CDR3 region has 14 residues. The CDR3 bases are TGCGCCAGCAGCTTGGGGTTTCAAACCTACGAGCAGTACTTC. Translated, it gives CASSLGFQTYEQYF.

This clonotype appeared once. This sequence joins TRBV29-1 and TRBJ2-7, with 10 bases identical to TRBD2. Unmatched junction bases numbered 6, after V lost 7 bases and J lost 0 bases. The V gene's germline CDR1 is SQVTM and CDR2 ANQGSEA. CDR3 length equals 14 residues. The CDR3: CSASTSGFSYEQYF. The CDR3 DNA reads TGCAGCGCTTCGACTAGCGGGTTCTCCTACGAGCAGTACTTC.

This clonotype turned up a few times. This rearrangement joins TRBV6-2 or TRBV6-3 to TRBJ2-1, with D possibly being TRBD2 (6 bases). Germline-derived CDR1 and CDR2 are MNHEY and SVGEGT. The CDR3 loop spans 15 amino acids. V was cut by 2 bases and J by 7 bases, with 15 bases left in between. The CDR3 nucleotides are TGTGCCAGCAGTTACACTAGCCCGGGGAAAAATGAGCAGTTCTTC. This codes for CASSYTSPGKNEQFF.

The chain has TRBV7-2 and TRBJ2-1; 8 nucleotides match TRBD1. The CDR3 runs 16 residues. V shed 0 bases and J 7 bases; nucleotides not matched to a gene: 8. From germline, CDR1 is SGHTA and CDR2 FQGNSA. DNA of the CDR3: TGTGCCAGCAGCTTAGCGACAGGGGAGAATTGGAATGAGCAGTTCTTC. It codes for CASSLATGENWNEQFF.

Written as DNA, the CDR3 is TGTGCCAGCAGCTTCATAGGGGAGGGAAGGCCCCAGCATTTT. This gives the protein CASSFIGEGRPQHF. The chain carries TRBV7-9 and TRBJ1-5; D possibly corresponds to TRBD1 (5 bases). This CDR3 comprises 14 residues. Trimming shortened V by 3 bases and J by 9 bases, and 15 bases separated the two germline ends. The germline V gene encodes CDR1 SEHNR and CDR2 FQNEAQ (reference sequence).

This clonotype was picked up a small number of times. This rearrangement joins TRBV6-2 or TRBV6-3 to TRBJ2-5; D remains unclear. The CDR3 length is 14 residues. From germline, CDR1 is MNHEY and CDR2 SVGEGT. CDR3 sequence: CATSSIVAEETQYF. CDR3 coding DNA: TGTGCGACCAGCAGTATAGTGGCAGAAGAGACCCAGTACTTC.